The 29 T cell receptor beta chains below all came from one sample that was sequenced in a study of blood T cell repertoires in COVID-19. The protocol was immunoSEQ multiplex PCR, while the TCRdb copy is restricted to in-frame clones and leaves out a portion. The table has about 53,000 clones, 77% seen once. What was sequenced was peripheral blood. The receptors shown here come from a man in his 70s with active or convalescent COVID-19.

The count of this clone is one. The CDR3 loop reads CASSPDRTNTEAFF. As DNA, the CDR3 is TGTGCCAGCTCACCAGACAGGACGAACACTGAAGCTTTCTTT. V and J are TRBV18 and TRBJ1-1; tentatively, D is TRBD1 (6 bases). Trimming shortened V by 2 bases and J by 1 base, and 8 bases separated the two germline ends. This CDR3 has 14 amino acids. Germline V CDR1 and CDR2: KGHSH, LQKENI. Full variable domain (rest looked up from reference TRBV18 and TRBJ1-1): NAGVMQNPRHLVRRRGQEARLRCSPMKGHSHVYWYRQLPEEGLKFMVYLQKENIIDESGMPKERFSAEFPKEGPSILRIQQVVRGDSAAYFCASSPDRTNTEAFFGQGTRLTVV.

In this sample, this clone turned up a few times. This rearrangement joins TRBV29-1 to TRBJ1-1; 8 bases agree with TRBD1. This CDR3 spans 13 amino acids. Germline trimming cut 6 bases from V and 1 base from J; bases unmatched to any gene: 4. Germline lookup yields CDR1 SQVTM and CDR2 ANQGSEA. CDR3: CSVPGTGNTEAFF. Here the CDR3 DNA reads TGCAGCGTCCCCGGGACAGGGAACACTGAAGCTTTCTTT.

This chain uses TRBV27 with TRBJ1-6; D is unresolved. Germline values: CDR1 MNHEY, CDR2 SMNVEV (reference sequence). V was cut by 0 bases and J by 0 bases, with 9 bases left in between. The CDR3 is 17 residues long. The CDR3 DNA sequence: TGTGCCAGCAGTTTATCCGGAGTGGGCTCCTATAATTCACCCCTCCACTTT. Translated, it gives CASSLSGVGSYNSPLHF.

In nucleotides, the CDR3 is TGTGCCAGCAGTTACGGACAGGGGGCGAGGGAGACCCAGTACTTC. This sequence encodes CASSYGQGARETQYF. V is TRBV6-5 and J is TRBJ2-5; 11 bases are shared with TRBD1. The junction had 4 bases not matched to a gene; V was cut back by 2 bases and J by 5 bases. The CDR3 runs 15 residues. Germline V lookup: CDR1 MNHEY, CDR2 SVGAGI.

The chain has TRBV7-2 and TRBJ1-2; TRBD1 might be the D (6 bases). The V end was cut by 5 bases, the J end by 5 bases, with 15 bases between. Germline V gene lookup returns CDR1 SGHTA and CDR2 FQGNSA. This CDR3 comprises 14 residues. The CDR3 nucleotides read TGTGCCAGCAGCCCAACAGGGCTGGAGTATGGCTACACCTTC. This translates into CASSPTGLEYGYTF.

In the case of this clone: Different DNA sequences within this sample yield the same CDR3. The rearrangement links TRBV7-2 to TRBJ2-5; TRBD2 is a possible D gene (6 bases). Germline V gives CDR1 SGHTA, CDR2 FQGNSA. Trimming stripped 0 bases from V and 5 bases from J, with 10 bases between. The CDR3 covers 14 residues. The CDR3 region has the DNA TGTGCCAGCAGCTTAGCGCGGGGCGGGGAGACCCAGTACTTC. This translates into CASSLARGGETQYF.

A remark on this clone: Germline and junction disagree at one end, which may indicate a read error. Other nucleotide sequences in the sample specify the same CDR3. The chain joins TRBV7-2 to TRBJ2-1; 14 bases agree with TRBD2. The CDR3 has 18 residues. The V gene's germline CDR1 is SGHTA and CDR2 FQGNSA. CDR3 sequence (DNA): TGCGCCAGCAGCTTACGACTAGCGGGAGGGCCGACCTACAATGAGCAGTTCTTC. Translating it yields CASSLRLAGGPTYNEQFF.

This sequence joins TRBV11-2 and TRBJ1-3; a weak D match, TRBD1 (6 bases). CDR3 size: 14 residues. The V and J ends lost 5 bases and 0 bases respectively, with 8 bases between them. CDR1 is SGHAT, CDR2 FQNNGV, per germline. In DNA, the CDR3 is TGTGCCAGCAGCACACAGGGCTCTGGAAACACCATATATTTT. Its protein is CASSTQGSGNTIYF. The variable domain in full, completed from reference TRBV11-2 and TRBJ1-3, reads EAGVAQSPRYKIIEKRQSVAFWCNPISGHATLYWYQQILGQGPKLLIQFQNNGVVDDSQLPKDRFSAERLKGVDSTLKIQPAKLEDSAVYLCASSTQGSGNTIYFGEGSWLTVV.

V gene TRBV7-2 combines with J gene TRBJ2-5; D is perhaps TRBD2 (5 bases). The V gene lost 3 bases and the J gene lost 1 base, with 9 bases spanning the gap. This CDR3 has 14 amino acids. The germline V gene has CDR1 SGHTA and CDR2 FQGNSA. The CDR3 bases are TGTGCCAGCAGCTTGGGCGGGTTCCAAGAGACCCAGTACTTC. Translating it yields CASSLGGFQETQYF.

This chain uses TRBV9 with TRBJ2-7; D unresolved. This CDR3 is built from 15 residues. V gave up 4 bases and J gave up 3 bases, with 17 bases separating them. In germline, CDR1 is SGDLS, CDR2 YYNGEE. The CDR3 loop is CASSPGGLRGYEQYF. CDR3 nucleotide sequence: TGTGCCAGCAGCCCGGGTGGATTGCGTGGCTACGAGCAGTACTTC. Looking up the rest from reference TRBV9 and TRBJ2-7 gives the full variable domain: DSGVTQTPKHLITATGQRVTLRCSPRSGDLSVYWYQQSLDQGLQFLIQYYNGEERAKGNILERFSAQQFPDLHSELNLSSLELGDSALYFCASSPGGLRGYEQYFGPGTRLTVT.

This clone was counted between two and nine times. The rearrangement joins TRBV7-6 to TRBJ1-1; D remains ambiguous. V gave up 5 bases and J gave up 4 bases, with 17 bases separating them. This CDR3 is built from 15 residues. CDR1 is SGHVS, CDR2 FNYEAQ, per germline. CDR3 coding DNA: TGTGCCAGCAGCCCACGGGGTCAAGAGGGCACTGAAGCTTTCTTT. Encoded protein: CASSPRGQEGTEAFF.

The chain links TRBV11-3 to TRBJ2-1, with TRBD2 matching 14 bases. Trimming at V came to 1 base and at J to 0 bases, leaving 5 bases not matched to a gene. The CDR3 has 19 amino acids. CDR1 SGHNT and CDR2 YENEEA come from the germline V gene. CDR3 sequence: CASSLGGTSGGSSYNEQFF. DNA for the CDR3: TGTGCCAGCAGCTTAGGGGGGACTAGCGGGGGCAGCTCCTACAATGAGCAGTTCTTC.

The J gene is TRBJ2-5, the V gene TRBV7-9; tentatively, D is TRBD1 (6 bases). Germline loops: CDR1 SEHNR, CDR2 FQNEAQ (reference sequence). Trimming shortened V by 4 bases and J by 1 base, and 10 bases separated the two germline ends. This CDR3 is 14 amino acids long. The CDR3 protein is CASSSSDSQETQYF. The CDR3 nucleotides read TGTGCCAGCAGCTCCTCGGACAGCCAAGAGACCCAGTACTTC. Full variable domain (rest looked up from reference TRBV7-9 and TRBJ2-5): DTGVSQNPRHKITKRGQNVTFRCDPISEHNRLYWYRQTLGQGPEFLTYFQNEAQLEKSRLLSDRFSAERPKGSFSTLEIQRTEQGDSAMYLCASSSSDSQETQYFGPGTRLLVL.

The chain combines TRBV6-1 with TRBJ2-1; 10 bases line up with TRBD2. With V trimmed by 3 bases and J by 5 bases, 4 bases remained unmatched. The CDR3 consists of 15 residues. In germline, CDR1 is MNHNS, CDR2 SASEGT. The CDR3 protein is CASSETSGLNNEQFF. Written as DNA, the CDR3 is TGTGCCAGCAGTGAGACTAGCGGGCTTAACAATGAGCAGTTCTTC.

The chain couples TRBV5-6 to TRBJ1-4, with 10 bases identical to TRBD1. Germline assignment: CDR1 SGHDT and CDR2 YYEEEE. Losses at the gene ends were 3 bases for V and 7 bases for J; bases not matched to a gene: 6. This CDR3 region has 15 residues. The DNA for the CDR3 is TGTGCCAGCAGCTCCGACAGGGGGCTTGGTGAAAAACTGTTTTTT. Encoded protein: CASSSDRGLGEKLFF.

This chain connects TRBV19 to TRBJ1-5; D is possibly TRBD1 (6 bases). The CDR3 loop spans 14 amino acids. Trimming shortened V by 6 bases and J by 1 base, and 10 bases separated the two germline ends. Germline CDR1 LNHDA, CDR2 SQIVND (reference sequence). As DNA, the CDR3 is TGTGCCAGTAGACGTCAGGGGAGCAATCAGCCCCAGCATTTT. This gives the protein CASRRQGSNQPQHF. The whole variable domain, filled in from reference TRBV19 and TRBJ1-5, reads DGGITQSPKYLFRKEGQNVTLSCEQNLNHDAMYWYRQDPGQGLRLIYYSQIVNDFQKGDIAEGYSVSREKKESFPLTVTSAQKNPTAFYLCASRRQGSNQPQHFGDGTRLSIL.

The chain combines TRBV19 with TRBJ1-2; 8 bases are a match to TRBD1. This CDR3 region has 16 residues. Germline CDR1 reads LNHDA; CDR2 reads SQIVND (reference sequence). The ends lost 4 bases at V and 4 bases at J; junction bases unmatched: 11. DNA of the CDR3: TGTGCCAGTAGTACACGGACAGGGTTTCCCCTCTATGGCTACACCTTC. Encoded protein: CASSTRTGFPLYGYTF.

In this sample, this clone turned up a few times. The chain uses TRBV9 and TRBJ2-1; 10 nucleotides match TRBD1. The V and J ends lost 3 bases and 0 bases, in that order; junction bases with no gene match: 0. The CDR3 has 15 amino acids. Germline V gene lookup returns CDR1 SGDLS and CDR2 YYNGEE. The chain's CDR3 is CASSGDRGSYNEQFF. CDR3 nucleotide sequence: TGTGCCAGCAGCGGGGACAGGGGCTCCTACAATGAGCAGTTCTTC.

The V gene is TRBV18, the J gene TRBJ1-2, with D perhaps matching TRBD1 (5 bases). The V end lost 3 bases, the J end lost 4 bases, and 21 bases lay between the germline ends. The CDR3 length is 17 residues. Germline CDR1 KGHSH, CDR2 LQKENI. The CDR3 nucleotides are TGTGCCAGCTCACCGAACCGGGCCCAGGGAGGTACCTATGGCTACACCTTC. Translating it yields CASSPNRAQGGTYGYTF.

The gene calls are TRBV7-9 and TRBJ2-7; 8 bases agree with TRBD1. J lost 4 bases, V lost 3 bases, and 5 bases had no gene match. Germline CDR1 reads SEHNR; CDR2 reads FQNEAQ (reference sequence). The CDR3 runs to 14 residues. The chain's CDR3 is CASSLMQGAYEQYF. The CDR3, as DNA: TGTGCCAGCAGCTTGATGCAGGGGGCATACGAGCAGTACTTC.

This chain links TRBV6-5 with TRBJ2-7; perhaps TRBD1 as D (5 bases). This CDR3 contains 13 residues. The V gene lost 6 bases and the J gene lost 2 bases, with 11 bases spanning the gap. CDR1 is MNHEY, CDR2 SVGAGI, per germline. The DNA of the CDR3 is TGTGCCAGCAGAGTGACAGAACCCTACGAGCAGTACTTC. Protein: CASRVTEPYEQYF.

The chain has TRBV6-1 and TRBJ2-1; 8 bases line up with TRBD1. The CDR3 length is 14 residues. Looked up from germline, CDR1 is MNHNS and CDR2 is SASEGT. V shed 2 bases and J 6 bases; nucleotides not matched to a gene: 3. The CDR3 protein is CASSEWDRSNEQFF. DNA of the CDR3: TGTGCCAGCAGTGAATGGGACAGGTCCAATGAGCAGTTCTTC.

The rearrangement links TRBV20-1 to TRBJ2-1; tentative D call: TRBD1 (6 bases). CDR1 and CDR2 from the germline V gene are DFQATT and SNEGSKA (reference sequence). This CDR3 has 14 amino acids. Trimming left V 3 bases short and J 7 bases short, with 16 bases between. The CDR3 here is CSASSGARVNEQFF. The CDR3 nucleotides read TGCAGTGCTAGTTCAGGGGCTAGGGTGAATGAGCAGTTCTTC.

The chain employs TRBV28 and TRBJ1-1, with D unresolved. Trimming cost V 6 bases and J 1 base, with 9 bases left between them. Germline V gene data show CDR1 as MDHEN and CDR2 as SYDVKM. This CDR3 is built from 13 residues. The CDR3: CASSRIGNTEAFF. The CDR3 DNA reads as TGTGCCAGCAGCAGGATCGGGAACACTGAAGCTTTCTTT.

The gene calls are TRBV30 and TRBJ1-5; D is possibly TRBD1 (5 bases). Germline V lookup: CDR1 GTSNPN, CDR2 SVGIG (reference sequence). The CDR3 length is 16 residues. Trimming stripped 2 bases from V and 2 bases from J, with 16 bases between. The CDR3 nucleotides are TGTGCCTGGAGTATTAGACAGATCATGGGCAATCAGCCCCAGCATTTT. Its translation: CAWSIRQIMGNQPQHF.

The chain recombines TRBV24-1 with TRBJ1-1; no clear D. CDR3 length: 13 residues. V lost 7 bases to trimming and J lost 0 bases, with 8 bases between them. Germline V lookup: CDR1 KGHDR, CDR2 SFDVKD. The CDR3 region is CATRGRMNTEAFF. Written as DNA, the CDR3 is TGTGCCACCAGGGGCAGGATGAACACTGAAGCTTTCTTT.

The chain carries TRBV11-3 and TRBJ1-2, with 7 bases identical to TRBD1. The CDR3 is 18 amino acids. CDR1 and CDR2 from the germline V gene are SGHNT and YENEEA. Trimming removed 0 bases from V and 3 bases from J; junction bases left unmatched: 13. Written as DNA, the CDR3 is TGTGCCAGCAGCTTAGATCGGGATCGGCTCGGGACAGACTATGGCTACACCTTC. It translates to CASSLDRDRLGTDYGYTF. The whole variable domain, remainder taken from reference TRBV11-3 and TRBJ1-2, is EAGVVQSPRYKIIEKKQPVAFWCNPISGHNTLYWYLQNLGQGPELLIRYENEEAVDDSQLPKDRFSAERLKGVDSTLKIQPAELGDSAVYLCASSLDRDRLGTDYGYTFGSGTRLTVV.

J is TRBJ2-2 and V is TRBV7-7; 9 bases are shared with TRBD2. CDR1 SSHAT and CDR2 FNYEAQ come from the germline V gene (reference sequence). V dropped 1 base and J dropped 3; count of bases not matched to a gene: 3. This CDR3 spans 16 amino acids. For the CDR3, the DNA is TGTGCCAGCAGCTTAGTCGGCGGGGGGGACACCGGGGAGCTGTTTTTT. This translates into CASSLVGGGDTGELFF.

The rearrangement joins TRBV6-5 to TRBJ1-2, with 8 bases aligning to TRBD1. V lost 2 bases, J lost 6 bases, and 5 bases stayed unmatched. The CDR3 is made up of 14 amino acids. The germline V gene has CDR1 MNHEY and CDR2 SVGAGI. CDR3 coding DNA: TGTGCCAGCAGTTACACCAGGGGGCTTAATGGCTACACCTTC. It codes for CASSYTRGLNGYTF.